These T cell receptor beta chains were read from a single sample in a study of CD8+CD57+ T cells in acquired aplastic anemia. TCRdb recomputed calls from the reads with MiXCR, one row per CDR3 protein. Of 150,000 to 200,000 distinct CDR3 sequences in the sample, roughly 48% are singletons; the top ten hold approximately 1%. Material for sequencing was sorted CD4+, CD8+, or CD8+CD57+ T cells (not recorded which) from PBMCs. All receptors derive from a human donor in good health. The CDR3 runs from the conserved cysteine through the conserved F or W. D genes are given only for firm matches. Where a row states a size, it is once, few, many or the class of an expanded clone; other rows omit it.

>NA|many|TRBV6-2/TRBV6-3|TRBJ1-6
CASSSQRLSPLHF
TGTGCCAGCAGTTCCCAGAGGCTTTCACCCCTCCACTTT
>TRBD1|many|TRBV24-1|TRBJ2-2
CAAQGGRPNTGELFF
TGTGCCGCCCAAGGGGGCAGGCCTAACACCGGGGAGCTGTTTTTT
>NA|many|TRBV5-1|TRBJ1-4
CASTTTLGPNEKLFF
TGCGCCAGCACTACCACGTTGGGTCCGAATGAAAAACTGTTTTTT
>TRBD2|many|TRBV10-3|TRBJ2-3
CAIRGGRGDRTDTQYF
TGTGCCATCAGGGGGGGGCGGGGGGATCGCACAGATACGCAGTATTTT
>NA|many|TRBV7-9|TRBJ2-7
CASSLGNLQVIPYEQYF
TGTGCCAGCAGCTTAGGGAACCTACAGGTAATCCCCTACGAGCAGTACTTC
>TRBD1|few|TRBV15|TRBJ1-3
CATSRTGKVDRNTIYF
TGTGCCACCAGCAGGACAGGGAAGGTTGATAGAAACACCATATATTTT
>NA|NA|TRBV15|TRBJ2-7
CATKLPLSHEQYF
TGTGCCACCAAGTTGCCTCTCTCCCACGAGCAGTACTTC
>NA|few|TRBV2|TRBJ1-6
CASRPREESPLHF
TGTGCCAGCAGGCCCAGGGAGGAATCACCCCTCCACTTT
>TRBD2|NA|TRBV19|TRBJ2-5
CASTYSGTTQETQYF
TGTGCCAGTACCTATAGCGGGACTACGCAAGAGACCCAGTACTTC
>NA|NA|TRBV15|TRBJ1-5
CATGRDLGGWQPQHF
TGTGCCACCGGCAGAGATCTGGGGGGCTGGCAGCCCCAGCATTTT
>NA|many|TRBV2|TRBJ2-2
CASGLANTGELFF
TGTGCCAGCGGACTGGCGAACACCGGGGAGCTGTTTTTT
>NA|NA|TRBV11-3|TRBJ1-2
CASSPRPGYTF
TGTGCCAGCAGCCCTAGACCCGGCTACACCTTC
>NA|NA|TRBV7-9|TRBJ1-1
CASSFTLGGNTEAFF
TGTGCCAGCAGCTTTACATTAGGAGGGAACACTGAAGCTTTCTTT
>NA|many|TRBV5-1|TRBJ2-3
CASSAVPQGQPGTDTQYF
TGCGCCAGCAGCGCGGTCCCCCAAGGACAGCCAGGGACAGATACGCAGTATTTT
>NA|many|TRBV6-1|TRBJ2-1
CASSREDSQFF
TGTGCCAGCAGTCGAGAAGACAGTCAGTTCTTC
>TRBD1|many|TRBV4-1|TRBJ1-1
CASSQQGTVPRGIF
TGCGCCAGCAGCCAACAAGGGACAGTGCCTCGGGGGATCTTT
>NA|NA|TRBV24-1|TRBJ2-1
CATSDLVGSSYNEQFF
TGTGCCACCAGTGATTTGGTCGGGAGCTCCTACAATGAGCAGTTCTTC
>TRBD2|many|TRBV7-8|TRBJ2-5
CASSSPTSGRFGQTQYF
TGTGCCAGCAGCTCACCGACTAGCGGGAGATTCGGTCAGACCCAGTACTTC
>NA|NA|TRBV19|TRBJ1-1
CASSIGAGRGTEAFF
TGTGCCAGTAGTATCGGGGCAGGGCGAGGTACTGAAGCTTTCTTT
>TRBD1|NA|TRBV19|TRBJ2-7
CASTHRTGGAYEQYF
TGTGCCAGTACCCATCGGACAGGGGGCGCGTACGAGCAGTACTTC
>TRBD2|many|TRBV11-2|TRBJ2-3
CASSLGGTSGADTQYF
TGTGCCAGCAGCTTAGGTGGGACTAGCGGGGCAGATACGCAGTATTTT
>NA|many|TRBV29-1|TRBJ2-2
CSVRVGSGTGELFF
TGCAGCGTTCGGGTGGGGTCGGGCACCGGGGAGCTGTTTTTT
>NA|few|TRBV18|TRBJ2-5
CASSRQPSTGGETQYF
TGTGCCAGCTCACGACAGCCCTCGACGGGTGGAGAGACCCAGTACTTC
>NA|NA|TRBV6-6|TRBJ2-2
CASSYRGLPTGELFF
TGTGCCAGCAGTTACCGGGGGCTTCCAACCGGGGAGCTGTTTTTT
>TRBD2|NA|TRBV10-3|TRBJ2-5
CAISEDSGRETQYF
TGTGCCATCAGTGAGGATAGCGGGAGAGAGACCCAGTACTTC
>NA|NA|TRBV2|TRBJ1-4
CASSGTVATNEKLFF
TGTGCCAGCAGTGGGACAGTTGCAACTAATGAAAAACTGTTTTTT
>TRBD1|many|TRBV2|TRBJ2-7
CASSSQGFGEQYF
TGTGCCAGCAGTTCACAGGGGTTTGGCGAGCAGTACTTC
>NA|NA|TRBV11-1|TRBJ1-1
CASSLWGGPWNTEAFF
TGTGCCAGCAGCTTATGGGGGGGCCCCTGGAACACTGAAGCTTTCTTT
>TRBD2|NA|TRBV14|TRBJ2-7
CASSSHGAGGYEQYF
TGTGCCAGCAGCTCGCACGGAGCGGGAGGTTACGAGCAGTACTTC
>NA|few|TRBV7-8|TRBJ2-7
CASSLTPLYEQYF
TGTGCCAGCAGCTTAACCCCCCTCTACGAGCAGTACTTC
>NA|many|TRBV7-9|TRBJ1-1
CASSPTRRNTEAFF
TGTGCCAGCAGCCCGACTAGGAGGAACACTGAAGCTTTCTTT
>NA|many|TRBV20-1|TRBJ2-2
CSAPPVAAPGELFF
TGCAGTGCACCGCCCGTAGCAGCACCCGGGGAGCTGTTTTTT
>NA|NA|TRBV12-3/TRBV12-4|TRBJ2-2
CASGGSYYTGELFF
TGTGCCAGCGGGGGGTCGTACTACACCGGGGAGCTGTTTTTT
>NA|NA|TRBV7-9|TRBJ2-2
CASSLPNTGELFF
TGTGCCAGCAGTTTACCGAACACCGGGGAGCTGTTTTTT
>TRBD1|many|TRBV7-3|TRBJ1-5
CASSLQGVGQPQHF
TGTGCCAGCAGCTTGCAGGGGGTGGGTCAGCCCCAGCATTTT
>NA|NA|TRBV29-1|TRBJ1-2
CSAPVVGGVRGYGYTF
TGCAGCGCCCCAGTCGTAGGCGGGGTACGGGGCTATGGCTACACCTTC
>TRBD2|many|TRBV6-5|TRBJ2-7
CASSSPGTSFHEQYF
TGTGCCAGCAGTTCACCCGGGACTAGCTTCCACGAGCAGTACTTC
>NA|NA|TRBV6-1|TRBJ1-2
CASRDSGPGYTF
TGTGCCAGCAGAGATTCGGGGCCTGGCTACACCTTC
>TRBD1|few|TRBV11-2|TRBJ1-2
CASSLPIPGQGVRYTF
TGTGCCAGCAGCTTGCCGATACCGGGACAGGGCGTGCGCTACACCTTC
>NA|NA|TRBV20-1|TRBJ2-1
CSAEGRSSYNEQFF
TGCAGTGCAGAGGGGAGAAGCTCCTACAATGAGCAGTTCTTC
>TRBD1|many|TRBV14|TRBJ2-7
CASSQDPGQGVHEQYF
TGTGCCAGCAGCCAAGACCCGGGACAGGGGGTCCACGAGCAGTACTTC